This T cell receptor beta chain derives from a study of T cell responses to AZD1222 COVID-19 vaccine. V was pared by 7 bases and J by 2 bases, with 15 bases between. The germline V gene has CDR1 SQVTM and CDR2 ANQGSEA. The CDR3 covers 13 residues. Here immunoSEQ multiplex PCR was the method, and the copy in TCRdb shows in-frame clones only, minus some. Of approximately 170,000 clones listed, roughly 88% are singletons. This sequence joins TRBV29-1 and TRBJ2-7, with D possibly TRBD1 on 7 matching bases. The TCR was taken from an adult who received the AZD1222 COVID-19 vaccine. The sample was peripheral blood, taken 28 days after the second AZD1222 dose. In nucleotides, the CDR3 is TGCAGCGCTCGCGGGACAGCAGCCTACGAGCAGTACTTC. Translated: CSARGTAAYEQYF.